The rows below give T cell receptor beta chains drawn from one sample of a study of memory CD4+ T cells and cytomegalovirus serostatus. Here immunoSEQ multiplex PCR was the method, and the copy in TCRdb shows in-frame clones only, minus some. Of some 52,000 clones listed, approximately 82% are singletons. The specimen sequenced was memory CD4+ T cells from blood. These receptors originate from an adult in good health and CMV-seropositive. Each CDR3 is given with its conserved first and last residue. The D gene is left open where the match is weak. Expanded clones are given a class, and other clones once, few, many or no size at all.

J	D	size	V	length	DNA	CDR3
TRBJ2-7	TRBD1	.	TRBV30	13	TGTGCCTGCCGGGACAGGTCAGCCTACGAGCAGTACTTC	CACRDRSAYEQYF
TRBJ2-5	TRBD1	.	TRBV19	14	TGTGCCAGTAGCACGGACAGGGGCCAAGAGACCCAGTACTTC	CASSTDRGQETQYF
TRBJ2-1	TRBD1	few	TRBV19	14	TGTGCCAGTATGGGACAGGGGGACTACAATGAGCAGTTCTTC	CASMGQGDYNEQFF
TRBJ1-1	.	.	TRBV4-3	13	TGCGCCAGCAGCCAAGATCCCGGAACTCGGGCTTTCTTT	CASSQDPGTRAFF
TRBJ2-5	.	.	TRBV7-9	14	TGTGCCAGCAGCTTAGCGTCAGGGCCCGGGGAGCAGTACTTC	CASSLASGPGEQYF
TRBJ2-6	.	.	TRBV7-8	15	TGTGCCAGCAGTTCGGTCCCTTCTGGGGCCAACGTCCTGACTTTC	CASSSVPSGANVLTF
TRBJ2-5	.	.	TRBV5-5	14	TGTGCCAGCAGACCTCTCATGGGGGCAGAGACCCAGTACTTC	CASRPLMGAETQYF
TRBJ1-5	TRBD1	.	TRBV18	16	TGTGCCAGCTCACCAGGGGGACAGGGGGGCGGTCAGCCCCAGCATTTT	CASSPGGQGGGQPQHF
TRBJ2-5	TRBD2	.	TRBV7-2	17	TGTGCCAGCAGCTTAGGAACCCTAACTAGCGGAAAAGAGACCCAGTACTTC	CASSLGTLTSGKETQYF
TRBJ1-2	.	.	TRBV6-5	15	TGTGCCAGCAGTTACTCTTCCCGGGGGCGGGGTGGCTACACCTTC	CASSYSSRGRGGYTF
TRBJ2-3	TRBD2	.	TRBV5-1	16	TGCGCCAGCAGCTTGGGGACTAGCGGGGTCACAGATACGCAGTATTTT	CASSLGTSGVTDTQYF
TRBJ2-3	.	.	TRBV25-1	18	TGTGCCAGCAGGCCCCCCGCAGGAGGCGGTCTTGGCACAGATACGCAGTATTTT	CASRPPAGGGLGTDTQYF
TRBJ2-1	TRBD2	.	TRBV28	19	TGTGCCAGCAGTTTGGGTTTTTCGGGGGGCGGGAGGCTTGGCAATGAGCAGTTCTTC	CASSLGFSGGGRLGNEQFF
TRBJ1-3	.	.	TRBV6-6	16	TGTGCCAGCAGTCCCCGGGGGGGTAATACTGGAAACACCATATATTTT	CASSPRGGNTGNTIYF
TRBJ2-7	.	.	TRBV5-1	12	TGCGCCAGCAGCTTGTCCACCTACGAGCAGTACTTC	CASSLSTYEQYF
TRBJ2-7	TRBD2	.	TRBV7-2	15	TGTGCCAGCAGCTTCCAGACTAGCGGGACCTACGAGCAGTACTTC	CASSFQTSGTYEQYF
TRBJ2-1	.	.	TRBV7-3	16	TGTGCCAGCAGCTCCGACGGGACCCAGGGGAAGGGTGAGCAGTTCTTC	CASSSDGTQGKGEQFF
TRBJ2-7	.	.	TRBV28	13	TGTGCCAGCAGTAGCGGCAGTACCTACGAGCAGTACTTC	CASSSGSTYEQYF
TRBJ2-5	.	.	TRBV7-2	13	TGTGCCAGCAGCACCCACCGCCAAGAGACCCAGTACTTC	CASSTHRQETQYF
TRBJ1-1	.	.	TRBV5-4	14	TGTGCCAGCAGCTTTGAACGCTTAACAGCTGAAGCTTTCTTT	CASSFERLTAEAFF
TRBJ2-1	TRBD2	few	TRBV7-2	13	TGTGCCACCGGGGGGACTAGGATCGATGAGCAGTTCTTC	CATGGTRIDEQFF
TRBJ1-2	.	.	TRBV5-6	11	TGTGCCAGCAATAGGGGATTCGGCTACACCTTC	CASNRGFGYTF
TRBJ1-4	.	once	TRBV4-2	15	TGTGCCAGCAGCCAAGGGGGGCAACGGGTTGAAAAACTGTTTTTT	CASSQGGQRVEKLFF
TRBJ2-1	.	few	TRBV28	12	TGTGCCAGCAGGTCGACAGCCCCCGAGCAGTTCTTC	CASRSTAPEQFF
TRBJ2-1	.	.	TRBV5-1	15	TGCGCCAGCAGCTTGTCGGTCGGCTCCTACAATGAGCAGTTCTTC	CASSLSVGSYNEQFF
TRBJ2-3	TRBD2	few	TRBV10-3	14	TGTGCCATCAGAGCTAGCGGGGGGAGAGATACGCAGTATTTT	CAIRASGGRDTQYF
TRBJ1-5	.	.	TRBV30	13	TGTGCCTGGAGTGGACAGTCTAATCAGCCCCAGCATTTT	CAWSGQSNQPQHF
TRBJ2-7	.	.	TRBV5-1	15	TGCGCCAGCAGCTCCCCCTCGGTGGGTGGCTTGGAGCAGTACTTC	CASSSPSVGGLEQYF